Listed below are T cell receptor beta chains from one sample, sequenced in a study of OX40 agonist ivuxolimab in advanced cancers. Profiled with immunoSEQ multiplex PCR; TCRdb holds only in-frame clones, not every one. The sample lists about 48,000 clones; about three quarters were seen once. The material sequenced was CD4+ or CD8+ T cells sorted from blood, taken in a trial of the OX40 agonist ivuxolimab. These TCRs come from an adult with an advanced solid tumor such as melanoma, head and neck, liver or kidney cancer. Both conserved end residues are trimmed from each CDR3.

J: TRBJ2-7
V: TRBV5-1
CDR3: ASSLELVGGEQY

J: TRBJ1-3
V: TRBV2
CDR3: ASSLWADSGNTIY

J: TRBJ1-2
V: TRBV9
CDR3: ASSPYGSGNGYT

J: .
V: TRBV11-2
CDR3: ASSPRPYRGGYEQY

J: TRBJ1-2
V: TRBV11-2
CDR3: ASSLAHIGYGYT

J: TRBJ1-2
V: TRBV20-1
CDR3: SARFTLGYT

J: TRBJ2-3
V: TRBV30
CDR3: AWSPGGTTQATQY

J: TRBJ2-5
V: TRBV5-5
CDR3: ASSPGTSGLQETQY

J: TRBJ2-1
V: TRBV9
CDR3: ASSVPSSGGSLNEQF

J: TRBJ2-3
V: TRBV30
CDR3: AWATTDTQY

J: TRBJ2-2
V: TRBV19
CDR3: ASSHRGRAADTGELF

J: TRBJ1-1
V: TRBV5-4
CDR3: ASSLQGANTEAF

J: TRBJ2-1
V: TRBV2
CDR3: ASRGLYNEQF

J: TRBJ1-6
V: TRBV4-3
CDR3: ASSQVIGLNSPLH

J: TRBJ2-3
V: TRBV5-1
CDR3: ASSPRTSREPDTQY

J: TRBJ2-7
V: TRBV6-6
CDR3: ASSFTGGGEQY

J: TRBJ1-2
V: TRBV19
CDR3: ASSPGGSGYGYT

J: TRBJ1-5
V: TRBV6-4
CDR3: ASSDRVRDRESNQPQH

J: TRBJ1-5
V: TRBV30
CDR3: AWNSGRAGQPQH

J: TRBJ1-4
V: TRBV21-1
CDR3: ASSSQWDRGRKTV

J: TRBJ2-3
V: TRBV7-2
CDR3: ASSIRGGIISTDTQY

J: TRBJ2-1
V: TRBV18
CDR3: ASSPTSGTDEQF

J: TRBJ1-4
V: TRBV5-1
CDR3: ASSLGQGNEKLF

J: TRBJ2-7
V: TRBV10-3
CDR3: AISETGSYEQY

J: TRBJ1-5
V: TRBV15
CDR3: ATSRDLYDQPQH

J: TRBJ2-1
V: TRBV19
CDR3: ADPRTGTENTNEQF

J: TRBJ2-5
V: TRBV7-8
CDR3: ASSLEPSWIETQY

J: TRBJ2-5
V: TRBV5-5
CDR3: ASRTFWAEETQY

J: TRBJ1-1
V: TRBV7-9
CDR3: ASSSGQGGGMNTEAF

J: TRBJ2-7
V: TRBV2
CDR3: ASSEGRSSYEQY

J: TRBJ2-6
V: TRBV4-2
CDR3: ASSQDSVGAGANVLT

J: TRBJ1-1
V: TRBV13
CDR3: ASSLVPQETEAF

J: TRBJ1-1
V: TRBV2
CDR3: ASVGRRASTEAF

J: TRBJ2-1
V: TRBV6-6
CDR3: ASSYSGGQGSGEQF

J: TRBJ1-2
V: TRBV11-2
CDR3: ASSLGRWELLRANYGYT

J: TRBJ2-3
V: TRBV27
CDR3: ASSLRFLAGSTDTQY

J: TRBJ1-5
V: TRBV7-9
CDR3: ASSWDGQAQPQH

J: TRBJ2-5
V: TRBV11-2
CDR3: ASSHVAHSMQY

J: TRBJ2-7
V: TRBV30
CDR3: AWGKWGYEQY

J: TRBJ1-1
V: TRBV21-1
CDR3: ASSVQFWACTEAF